This T cell receptor (beta chain) is drawn from a study of cytomegalovirus exposure and HLA in healthy donors. General study points: Many donors carried some public TCRs, although rarity characterized most TCR sequences.

In the case of this clone: What it recognizes is unknown.

With 7 bases removed from V and 10 bases from J, the gap between germline ends came to 18 bases. The CDR3 consists of 14 residues. The germline V gene encodes CDR1 SGHDT and CDR2 YYEEEE. Generated by immunoSEQ multiplex PCR, the TCRdb table keeps only in-frame clones and is missing some. The sample contains 200,000 or so clones, 83% of which appear only once. Material: PBMCs. This TCR derives from a woman aged 18-29 years in good health and CMV-seronegative. J is TRBJ1-6 and V is TRBV5-6; TRBD1 might be the D (5 bases). The CDR3 DNA follows: TGTGCCAGCCGACTGGGGGGGACTGCATCACCCCTCCACTTT. Encoded protein: CASRLGGTASPLHF.